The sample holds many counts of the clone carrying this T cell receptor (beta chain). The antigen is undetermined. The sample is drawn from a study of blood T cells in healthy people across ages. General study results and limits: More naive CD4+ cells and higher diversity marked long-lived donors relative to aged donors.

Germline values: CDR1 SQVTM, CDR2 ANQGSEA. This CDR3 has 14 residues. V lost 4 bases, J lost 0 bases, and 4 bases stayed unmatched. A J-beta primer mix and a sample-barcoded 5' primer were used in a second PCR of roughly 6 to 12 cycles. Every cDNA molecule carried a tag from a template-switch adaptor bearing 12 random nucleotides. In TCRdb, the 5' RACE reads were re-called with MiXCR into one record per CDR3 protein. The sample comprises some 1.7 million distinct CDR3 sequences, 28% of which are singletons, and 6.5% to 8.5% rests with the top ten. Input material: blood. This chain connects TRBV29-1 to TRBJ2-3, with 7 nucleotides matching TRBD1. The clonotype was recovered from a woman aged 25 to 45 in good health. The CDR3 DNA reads TGCAGCGTTGGAACAGGGGCGAGCACAGATACGCAGTATTTT. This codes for CSVGTGASTDTQYF.